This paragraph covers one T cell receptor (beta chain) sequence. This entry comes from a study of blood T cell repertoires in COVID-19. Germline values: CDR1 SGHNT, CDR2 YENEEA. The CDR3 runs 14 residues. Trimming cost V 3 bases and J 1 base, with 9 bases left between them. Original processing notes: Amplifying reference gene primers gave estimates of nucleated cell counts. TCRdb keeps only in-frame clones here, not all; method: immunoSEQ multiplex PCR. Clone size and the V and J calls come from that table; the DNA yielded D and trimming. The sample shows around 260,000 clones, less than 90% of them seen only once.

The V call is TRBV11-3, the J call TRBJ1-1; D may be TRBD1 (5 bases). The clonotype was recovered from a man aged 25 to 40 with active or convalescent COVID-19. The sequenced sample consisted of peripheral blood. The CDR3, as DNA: TGTGCCAGCAGCTTGGGCAGGGAGAACACTGAAGCTTTCTTT. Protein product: CASSLGRENTEAFF. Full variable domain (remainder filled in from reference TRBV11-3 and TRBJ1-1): EAGVVQSPRYKIIEKKQPVAFWCNPISGHNTLYWYLQNLGQGPELLIRYENEEAVDDSQLPKDRFSAERLKGVDSTLKIQPAELGDSAVYLCASSLGRENTEAFFGQGTRLTVV.